This T cell receptor (beta chain) was captured by sequencing in a study of shared clonotypes between healthy human individuals. General study findings and limits: Among non-shared clonotypes, generation probabilities were lower than among those shared by all four donors.

Trimming removed 8 bases from V and 5 bases from J, with 16 bases in between. The CDR3 is made up of 13 amino acids. CD45RO-negative cells were positively selected for CCR7, leaving out terminally differentiated effector memory CD45RA+ cells. Adults of Caucasian background living in Nashville, Tennessee made up all donors. The table lists this clone with a count of one. The target antigen is unknown. The assay ran at deep level. TCRdb's table, derived via immunoSEQ multiplex PCR, lists solely in-frame clones and lacks some. The sample includes more than 2 million clones, just over 90% of them seen just once.

Sequences were obtained from naive CD8+ T cells from PBMCs. The receptor's source is a man aged 18-30 years in good health. Some clones in this sample may be carry-over from other donors' samples. The chain uses TRBV23-1 and TRBJ2-7; D is tentatively TRBD1 or TRBD2 (5 bases each). TRBV23-1 is labeled an ORF, and its function is uncertain. CDR3 coding DNA: TGCGCCAGCCGCCTCCTGGGGACCCACGAGCAGTACTTC. It encodes CASRLLGTHEQYF.